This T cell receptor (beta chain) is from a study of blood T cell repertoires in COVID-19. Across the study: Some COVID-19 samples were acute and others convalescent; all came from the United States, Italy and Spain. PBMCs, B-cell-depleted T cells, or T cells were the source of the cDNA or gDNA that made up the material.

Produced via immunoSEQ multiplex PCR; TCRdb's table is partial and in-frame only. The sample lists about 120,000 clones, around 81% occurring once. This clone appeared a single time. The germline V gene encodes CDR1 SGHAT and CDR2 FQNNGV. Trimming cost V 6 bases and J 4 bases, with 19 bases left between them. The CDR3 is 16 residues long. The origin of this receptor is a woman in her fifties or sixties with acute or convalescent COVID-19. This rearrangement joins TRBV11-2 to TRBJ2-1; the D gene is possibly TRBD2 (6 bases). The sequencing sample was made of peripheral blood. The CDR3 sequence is CASRLAVGGAYNEQFF. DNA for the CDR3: TGTGCCAGCAGACTCGCGGTGGGAGGAGCGTACAATGAGCAGTTCTTC.